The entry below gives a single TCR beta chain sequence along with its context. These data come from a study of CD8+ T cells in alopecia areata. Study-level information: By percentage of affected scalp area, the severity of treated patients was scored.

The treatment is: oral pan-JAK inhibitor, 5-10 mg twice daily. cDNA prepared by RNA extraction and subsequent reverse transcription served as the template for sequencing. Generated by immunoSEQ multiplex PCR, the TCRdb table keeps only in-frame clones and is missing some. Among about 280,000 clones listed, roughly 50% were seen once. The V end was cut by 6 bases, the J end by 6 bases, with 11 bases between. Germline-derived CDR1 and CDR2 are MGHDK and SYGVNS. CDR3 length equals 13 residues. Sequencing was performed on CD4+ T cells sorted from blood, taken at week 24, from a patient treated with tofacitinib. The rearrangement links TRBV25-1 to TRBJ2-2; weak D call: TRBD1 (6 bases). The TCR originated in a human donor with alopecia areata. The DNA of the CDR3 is TGTGCCAGCAGCTCACAGGGTTCCGGGGAGCTGTTTTTT. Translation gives CASSSQGSGELFF.